This TCR beta chain was sequenced during a study of cytomegalovirus exposure and HLA in healthy donors. The donors belonged to the 120-subject validation cohort, separate from the roughly 700-subject first cohort. General study results and limits: Cytomegalovirus-associated TCR beta chains were listed, numbering some 150. Most TCR sequences were rare, but some public TCRs occurred in many donors.

This CDR3 has 13 amino acids. Germline trimming cut 11 bases from V and 3 bases from J; bases unmatched to any gene: 10. Germline V gives CDR1 MNHEY, CDR2 SMNVEV (reference sequence). Sequenced by immunoSEQ multiplex PCR; TCRdb stores in-frame clones only, minus some. The sample shows 110,000 to 150,000 clones, 94% of them seen only once. Concerning this clone: What it binds is unknown.

The sequenced sample was PBMCs. The chain recombines TRBV27 with TRBJ2-7, with 7 bases identical to TRBD1. The clonotype was recovered from a man between 18 and 35 years old in good health and CMV-seropositive. The CDR3 sequence: CAGGQRENYEQYF. The CDR3 coding sequence is TGTGCCGGGGGACAGAGGGAAAACTACGAGCAGTACTTC.